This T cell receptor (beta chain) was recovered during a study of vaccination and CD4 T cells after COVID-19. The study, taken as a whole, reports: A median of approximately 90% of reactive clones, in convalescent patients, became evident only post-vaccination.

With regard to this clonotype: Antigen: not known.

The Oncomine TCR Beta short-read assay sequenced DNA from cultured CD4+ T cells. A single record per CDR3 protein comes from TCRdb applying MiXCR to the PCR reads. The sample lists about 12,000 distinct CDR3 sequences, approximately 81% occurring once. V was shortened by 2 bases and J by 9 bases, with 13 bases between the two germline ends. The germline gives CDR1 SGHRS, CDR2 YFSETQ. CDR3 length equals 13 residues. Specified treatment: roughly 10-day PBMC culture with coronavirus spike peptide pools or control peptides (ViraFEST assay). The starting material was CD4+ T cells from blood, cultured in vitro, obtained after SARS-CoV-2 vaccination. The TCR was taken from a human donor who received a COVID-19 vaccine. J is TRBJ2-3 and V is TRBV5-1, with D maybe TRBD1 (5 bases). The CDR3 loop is CASSFSDKGTQYF. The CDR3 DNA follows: TGCGCCAGCAGCTTTTCGGACAAGGGGACGCAGTATTTT.